Each of the 26 T cell receptor beta chains below was sequenced from the same sample in a study of cytomegalovirus exposure and HLA in healthy donors. This PCR relied on a set of 60 Vbeta primers and 13 Jbeta primers. The repertoire was sequenced with immunoSEQ multiplex PCR; TCRdb's copy has only in-frame clones and lacks some. The sample comprises some 170,000 clones, 70% to 80% of which are singletons, and 0.95% to 1.5% rests with the top ten. The sequenced material came from PBMCs. These receptors were obtained from a woman aged 50 to 60 in good health and CMV-seronegative.

The V gene is TRBV7-9, the J gene TRBJ2-7; tentatively, D is TRBD1 (5 bases). V was cut by 0 bases and J by 6 bases, with 18 bases left in between. This CDR3 is built from 16 residues. The V gene's germline CDR1 is SEHNR and CDR2 FQNEAQ (reference sequence). CDR3 region: CASSLAGSGKETEQYF. In DNA form, the CDR3 reads TGTGCCAGCAGCTTAGCTGGGTCAGGGAAGGAGACCGAGCAGTACTTC.

V usage is TRBV28 and J usage is TRBJ2-3, with 12 bases matching TRBD2. Trimming took 8 bases from V and 1 from J; bases not matched to a gene: 7. The germline V gene has CDR1 MDHEN and CDR2 SYDVKM. The CDR3 has 16 amino acids. Written as DNA, the CDR3 is TGTGCCAGCCGACTAGCGGGGGCTGAAGGCACAGATACGCAGTATTTT. This sequence encodes CASRLAGAEGTDTQYF.

The chain carries TRBV18 and TRBJ1-1, with D perhaps TRBD1 (6 bases). Trimming took off 6 bases at V and 3 bases at J, with 14 bases between the two ends. Germline loops: CDR1 KGHSH, CDR2 LQKENI. The CDR3 is made up of 14 amino acids. The DNA for the CDR3 is TGTGCCAGCTCCCTCACAGGGAAGGACACTGAAGCTTTCTTT. Its translation: CASSLTGKDTEAFF.

In this sample, this clone turned up once. The sample has other DNA sequences that encode this CDR3 too. The chain couples TRBV5-1 to TRBJ2-5; D is uncertain. Germline V gene sequence: CDR1 SGHRS, CDR2 YFSETQ. The CDR3 contains 11 residues. The V end was cut by 4 bases, the J end by 2 bases, with 3 bases between. CDR3 protein: CASSQQETQYF. The CDR3 bases are TGCGCCAGCAGCCAACAAGAGACCCAGTACTTC.

This clone was counted a few times. V usage is TRBV6-1 and J usage is TRBJ2-7, with 9 bases identical to TRBD1. CDR3 size: 15 residues. Germline V CDR1 and CDR2: MNHNS, SASEGT. The V gene end was trimmed by 7 bases and the J gene end by 7 bases; junction bases not matched to a gene: 14. The CDR3 DNA follows: TGTGCCAGCAATCTAACTCCGGGACAGGGCGGAGAGCAGTACTTC. It codes for CASNLTPGQGGEQYF.

The chain has TRBV15 and TRBJ1-3, with 7 bases identical to TRBD1. This CDR3 contains 15 residues. Germline V lookup: CDR1 LNHNV, CDR2 YYDKDF (reference sequence). V trimming: 6 bases; J trimming: 1 base; junction bases outside the gene matches: 6. CDR3 region: CATRETGLSGNTIYF. DNA of the CDR3: TGTGCCACCAGAGAGACAGGGCTTTCTGGAAACACCATATATTTT. Looking up the rest from reference TRBV15 and TRBJ1-3 gives the full variable domain: DAMVIQNPRYQVTQFGKPVTLSCSQTLNHNVMYWYQQKSSQAPKLLFHYYDKDFNNEADTPDNFQSRRPNTSFCFLDIRSPGLGDTAMYLCATRETGLSGNTIYFGEGSWLTVV.

The J gene is TRBJ2-2, the V gene TRBV28; a possible D gene is TRBD1 (5 bases). The CDR3 has 14 amino acids. V was pared by 6 bases and J by 8 bases, with 16 bases between. Germline assignment: CDR1 MDHEN and CDR2 SYDVKM. The CDR3 DNA sequence: TGTGCCAGCAGCCGAGTACAGGCCAGGGGGGAGCTGTTTTTT. It encodes CASSRVQARGELFF.

This clone has more than one count but fewer than ten. The rearrangement links TRBV12-5 to TRBJ2-5; 8 positions match TRBD1. Germline CDR1 and CDR2: LGHNT and FRNRAP. The CDR3 contains 13 residues. The junction had 4 bases not matched to a gene; V was cut back by 5 bases and J by 5 bases. The CDR3, as DNA: TGTGCTAGTGGTGACAGGGGTCCGGAGACCCAGTACTTC. Protein sequence: CASGDRGPETQYF.

The rearrangement joins TRBV9 to TRBJ2-4, with D tentatively TRBD1 (6 bases). Germline V gives CDR1 SGDLS, CDR2 YYNGEE. V was pared by 1 base and J by 8 bases, with 10 bases between. The CDR3 runs to 13 residues. The CDR3 region is CASSVQGTDIQYF. The CDR3 DNA reads TGTGCCAGCAGCGTACAGGGGACGGACATTCAGTACTTC.

The gene calls are TRBV19 and TRBJ2-7; tentative D call: TRBD1 (6 bases). Trimming shortened V by 5 bases and J by 2 bases, and 19 bases separated the two germline ends. CDR1 and CDR2 from the germline V gene are LNHDA and SQIVND (reference sequence). The CDR3 is 16 amino acids. CDR3 sequence reads: CASSLDHTGLTYEQYF. CDR3 coding DNA: TGTGCCAGTAGTCTCGACCACACAGGGCTGACCTACGAGCAGTACTTC.

V gene TRBV10-3 combines with J gene TRBJ2-1, with D possibly TRBD2 on 5 matching bases. The ends were cut back, 0 bases at V and 4 bases at J, with 10 bases in the middle. The CDR3 runs 15 residues. Germline CDR1 is ENHRY and CDR2 is SYGVKD. The chain's CDR3 is CAISESDYTYNEQFF. In DNA, the CDR3 is TGTGCCATCAGTGAGTCCGACTACACTTACAATGAGCAGTTCTTC.

In DNA, the CDR3 is TGCGCCAGCAGCCAAGAACTAGCGGGAAACATTCAGTACTTC. Protein product: CASSQELAGNIQYF. This rearrangement joins TRBV4-3 to TRBJ2-4, with 9 bases identical to TRBD2. This CDR3 comprises 14 residues. Germline CDR1 LGHNA, CDR2 YSLEER. The V and J ends lost 0 bases and 6 bases, in that order; junction bases with no gene match: 0.

The chain carries TRBV27 and TRBJ1-1, with TRBD1 as a possible D gene (5 bases). The V end lost 8 bases, the J end lost 5 bases, and 15 bases lay between the germline ends. Looked up from germline, CDR1 is MNHEY and CDR2 is SMNVEV (reference sequence). There are 13 residues in the CDR3. In DNA form, the CDR3 reads TGTGCCAGCCGAACCCAGGGTGGGACTGAAGCTTTCTTT. Translated, it gives CASRTQGGTEAFF.

The chain has TRBV7-9 and TRBJ1-1; D remains ambiguous. V was clipped by 7 bases and J by 2 bases, with 14 bases between them. The V gene's germline CDR1 is SEHNR and CDR2 FQNEAQ (reference sequence). The CDR3 contains 14 residues. Here the CDR3 DNA reads TGTGCCAGCAACTTGAGGGCAGTTAACACTGAAGCTTTCTTT. As protein: CASNLRAVNTEAFF.

The table lists this clone with a few counts. This chain connects TRBV5-8 to TRBJ1-4; D remains ambiguous. Between the trimmed V and J ends, which lost 4 bases and 7 bases, there was a span of 20 bases. The CDR3 sequence is 16 residues long. Per germline, CDR1 SGHTS and CDR2 YDEGEE. The CDR3 bases are TGTGCCAGCAGCACGGAGCTTACCCCCCGGGGTGAAAAACTGTTTTTT. It encodes CASSTELTPRGEKLFF. Together with reference TRBV5-8 and TRBJ1-4, the CDR3 gives the full variable domain: EAGVTQSPTHLIKTRGQQATLRCSPISGHTSVYWYQQALGLGLQFLLWYDEGEERNRGNFPPRFSGRQFPNYSSELNVNALELEDSALYLCASSTELTPRGEKLFFGSGTQLSVL.

The chain employs TRBV7-2 and TRBJ1-2, with D hard to call. The CDR3 has 14 residues. V gave up 6 bases and J gave up 4 bases, with 15 bases separating them. Germline V gene lookup returns CDR1 SGHTA and CDR2 FQGNSA. CDR3 DNA sequence: TGTGCCAGCAGTCTTAGCGCACAGATCTATGGCTACACCTTC. Its protein is CASSLSAQIYGYTF. The full variable domain, in which reference TRBV7-2 and TRBJ1-2 provide the parts outside the CDR3, is GAGVSQSPSNKVTEKGKDVELRCDPISGHTALYWYRQSLGQGLEFLIYFQGNSAPDKSGLPSDRFSAERTGGSVSTLTIQRTQQEDSAVYLCASSLSAQIYGYTFGSGTRLTVV.

This sequence joins TRBV2 and TRBJ1-3, with 7 bases fitting TRBD1. V shed 6 bases and J 2 bases; nucleotides not matched to a gene: 1. Per germline, CDR1 SNHLY and CDR2 FYNNEI. The CDR3 has 13 amino acids. The CDR3 coding sequence is TGTGCCAGCAGAGGGGGCGCTGGAAACACCATATATTTT. As protein: CASRGGAGNTIYF. The full variable domain, completed using reference TRBV2 and TRBJ1-3, is EPEVTQTPSHQVTQMGQEVILRCVPISNHLYFYWYRQILGQKVEFLVSFYNNEISEKSEIFDDQFSVERPDGSNFTLKIRSTKLEDSAMYFCASRGGAGNTIYFGEGSWLTVV.

A word on this clone: One end of the junction does not line up with germline, which may come from a read error. V usage is TRBV15 and J usage is TRBJ1-6, with a tentative D call TRBD1 (6 bases). The CDR3 is made up of 22 amino acids. Germline V gives CDR1 LNHNV, CDR2 YYDKDF (reference sequence). CDR3 residues: CAPRGWGTLGTITDYYNSPLHF. CDR3 DNA: TGTGCCCCCAGAGGGTGGGGAACCCTGGGGACAATTACCGACTATTATAATTCACCCCTCCACTTT.

The chain joins TRBV27 to TRBJ2-2; 8 bases line up with TRBD2. V lost 4 bases and J lost 5; bases outside the gene matches: 9. This CDR3 is 16 amino acids long. CDR1 and CDR2 from the germline V gene are MNHEY and SMNVEV (reference sequence). CDR3 sequence: CASSSLAGGVTGELFF. As DNA, the CDR3 is TGTGCCAGCAGTTCGCTAGCCGGGGGGGTAACCGGGGAGCTGTTTTTT.

The chain is built from TRBV21-1 and TRBJ2-3; TRBD2, the D gene given by the table, was not confirmed from the DNA. TRBV21-1 is a pseudogene segment. The CDR3 consists of 17 residues. The CDR3 sequence: CASSKAPTSGKTDTQYF. The CDR3 DNA follows: TGTGCCAGCAGCAAAGCGCCGACTAGCGGAAAAACAGATACGCAGTATTTT.

V is TRBV10-3 and J is TRBJ2-7, with TRBD1 as a possible D gene (5 bases). This CDR3 comprises 12 residues. V was clipped by 3 bases and J by 4 bases, with 7 bases between them. The germline gives CDR1 ENHRY, CDR2 SYGVKD. The CDR3 reads CAISERGYEQYF. Here the CDR3 DNA reads TGTGCCATCAGTGAAAGGGGATACGAGCAGTACTTC.

About this clone itself: In the same sample, other DNA sequences code for this CDR3. The V gene is TRBV5-1, the J gene TRBJ2-6; D remains ambiguous. The CDR3 covers 15 residues. Germline CDR1 reads SGHRS; CDR2 reads YFSETQ. V lost 1 base and J lost 0, with 5 bases in between. The CDR3 DNA is TGCGCCAGCAGCTTGACTCTCTCTGGGGCCAACGTCCTGACTTTC. As protein: CASSLTLSGANVLTF.

The V gene is TRBV28, the J gene TRBJ2-1; 9 nucleotides match TRBD2. The CDR3 sequence is 18 residues long. Per the germline V gene, CDR1 is MDHEN and CDR2 is SYDVKM. Germline trimming cut 1 base from V and 9 bases from J; bases unmatched to any gene: 16. The CDR3: CASSLYILGGRARVEQFF. CDR3 bases: TGTGCCAGCAGTTTATATATTTTGGGCGGGAGGGCCAGGGTTGAGCAGTTCTTC.

With respect to this clone: Other DNA sequences in this sample translate to the same CDR3. The chain has TRBV28 and TRBJ1-1; D not resolved. V was cut by 3 bases and J by 1 base, with 6 bases left in between. Germline V gene lookup returns CDR1 MDHEN and CDR2 SYDVKM. This CDR3 has 13 amino acids. The CDR3 loop is CASSLSQNTEAFF. The CDR3 nucleotides read TGTGCCAGCAGTTTGTCCCAGAACACTGAAGCTTTCTTT.

The chain joins TRBV2 to TRBJ2-7; D unclear. This CDR3 contains 12 residues. V was pared by 4 bases and J by 0 bases, with 4 bases between. Germline assignment: CDR1 SNHLY and CDR2 FYNNEI. The CDR3 region has the DNA TGTGCCAGCAGTGCGAGCTCCTACGAGCAGTACTTC. Encoded protein: CASSASSYEQYF.

The genes are TRBV5-1 and TRBJ2-4; a weak D match, TRBD2 (6 bases). This CDR3 is built from 14 residues. CDR1 SGHRS and CDR2 YFSETQ come from the germline V gene. V shed 8 bases and J shed 8 bases, with 20 bases lying between them. CDR3 amino acids: CASNPGGMEDIQYF. The CDR3 DNA follows: TGCGCCAGTAACCCCGGAGGGATGGAGGACATTCAGTACTTC.